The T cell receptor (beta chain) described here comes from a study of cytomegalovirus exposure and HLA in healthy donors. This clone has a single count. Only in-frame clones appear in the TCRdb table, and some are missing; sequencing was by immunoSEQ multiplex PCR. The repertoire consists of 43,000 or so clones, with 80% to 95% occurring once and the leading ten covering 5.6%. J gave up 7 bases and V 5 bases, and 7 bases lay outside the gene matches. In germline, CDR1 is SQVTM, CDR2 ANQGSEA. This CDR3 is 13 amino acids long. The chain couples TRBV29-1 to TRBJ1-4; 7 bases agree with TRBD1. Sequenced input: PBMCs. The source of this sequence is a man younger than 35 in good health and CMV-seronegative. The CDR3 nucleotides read TGCAGCGTTCAAAGACAGGGAAGTGAAAAACTGTTTTTT. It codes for CSVQRQGSEKLFF.